The present entry profiles one T cell receptor beta chain with its context. This entry comes from a study of T cell responses to AZD1222 COVID-19 vaccine. This CDR3 contains 14 residues. Per the germline V gene, CDR1 is MDHEN and CDR2 is SYDVKM. Between the trimmed V and J ends, which lost 1 base and 4 bases, there was a span of 10 bases. Measured with immunoSEQ multiplex PCR; TCRdb has only the in-frame clones, and not every one. This sample carries more than 110,000 clones, 80% to 95% of them seen once, and the ten largest clones take around 3.8%. This sample comprised peripheral blood, obtained on day 0 of AZD1222 vaccination. The TCR comes from an adult in good health. The J gene is TRBJ1-2, the V gene TRBV28, with a weak D call TRBD1 (5 bases). The CDR3 DNA reads TGTGCCAGCAGTTTATTCCAGGGCTTCTATGGCTACACCTTC. Residues: CASSLFQGFYGYTF.